The 6 T cell receptor beta chains reported below all come from one sample, sequenced in a study of blood T cells in healthy people across ages. A sample-barcoded 5' primer and a J-beta primer mix were used in a second PCR of about 7 to 11 cycles. TCRdb called the 5' RACE reads again in MiXCR, with one record for every CDR3 protein. Of fewer than 800,000 distinct CDR3 sequences in the sample, 20% to 25% were seen once. In addition, the sample was reused for a study of T cells of mothers and their children.

Sequencing used blood. All receptors derive from a boy younger than 18 in good health.

The chain employs TRBV4-1 and TRBJ2-7; the D is unclear. In germline, CDR1 is MGHRA, CDR2 YSYEKL. Trimming took 0 bases from V and 7 from J, leaving 7 bases between them. The CDR3 totals 12 residues. CDR3 sequence: CASSQDGREQYF. In nucleotides, the CDR3 is TGCGCCAGCAGCCAAGACGGACGGGAGCAGTACTTC.

The chain uses TRBV3-1 and TRBJ2-1, with 8 bases aligning to TRBD1. The end of the DNA fits TRBJ2-7 better, so the J call may be wrong. Per germline, CDR1 LGHDT and CDR2 YNNKEL (reference sequence). The CDR3 is made up of 15 amino acids. The chain's CDR3 is CASSWTGQSSYEQYF. As DNA, the CDR3 is TGTGCCAGCAGCTGGACAGGGCAAAGCTCCTACGAGCAGTACTTC.

This clonotype was detected only once. The J gene is TRBJ1-1, the V gene TRBV11-1; no clear D. V was trimmed by 3 bases and J by 1 base, leaving 12 bases between them. Germline CDR1 SGHAT, CDR2 FQDESV (reference sequence). The CDR3 runs 15 residues. As DNA, the CDR3 is TGTGCCAGCAGCTTCTTCCCACGGAAGAACACTGAAGCTTTCTTT. The encoded protein is CASSFFPRKNTEAFF.

CDR3 amino acids: CSSRTAFTDTQYF. CDR3 coding DNA: TGCAGCTCCCGGACAGCCTTCACAGATACGCAGTATTTT. This chain connects TRBV29-1 to TRBJ2-3; possibly TRBD1 for D (6 bases). V shed 8 bases and J shed 2 bases, with 14 bases lying between them. Germline CDR1 is SQVTM and CDR2 is ANQGSEA. The CDR3 loop spans 13 amino acids.

The chain employs TRBV6-5 and TRBJ2-6; unclear D gene. Germline CDR1 is MNHEY and CDR2 is SVGAGI. The ends were cut back, 6 bases at V and 0 bases at J, with 12 bases in the middle. The CDR3 length is 16 residues. DNA of the CDR3: TGTGCCAGCAGGTCAAAGGGCCGCTCTGGGGCCAACGTCCTGACTTTC. Its protein product is CASRSKGRSGANVLTF.

This clonotype has just a few counts. CDR3 nucleotide sequence: TGCAGTGCTAGATTGCGGGGGATGGATGAAAAACTGTTTTTT. It encodes CSARLRGMDEKLFF. The J gene is TRBJ1-4, the V gene TRBV20-1, with TRBD1 as a possible D gene (5 bases). Trimming shortened V by 2 bases and J by 6 bases, and 13 bases separated the two germline ends. The germline gives CDR1 DFQATT, CDR2 SNEGSKA (reference sequence). The CDR3 covers 14 residues.